The clone carrying this T cell receptor beta chain has a count of ten or more. The target antigen is unknown. The CDR3 extends over 14 amino acids. V gave up 0 bases and J gave up 2 bases, with 7 bases separating them. Germline V CDR1 and CDR2: LGHNA, YNFKEQ. This record comes from a study of T cell repertoires in cytomegalovirus infection. For the study at large: An indication of both CMV infection and matching HLA type came from public TCR beta signatures. Overall study findings and caveats: It was HLA-C-restricted CMV-specific TCR beta clonotypes that dominated the response ex vivo.

Each CDR3 protein gets one entry after TCRdb re-called the reads with MiXCR. Counted here are roughly 310,000 distinct CDR3 sequences, 15% to 20% occurring once; the ten biggest clones make up more than 10%. Sequenced sample: PBMCs. The receptor was derived from a human donor in good health (CMV status not recorded). Some clones in this sample may be carry-over from other donors' samples. This chain joins TRBV4-2 and TRBJ1-2; D not resolved. The CDR3 reads CASSQERQNYGYTF. The CDR3 bases are TGTGCCAGCAGCCAAGAGCGCCAAAACTATGGCTACACCTTC.